Below, 28 T cell receptor beta chains from the same sample are listed, as sequenced in a study of PD-1 blockade in classical Hodgkin lymphoma. Each patient relapsed following autologous stem cell transplantation, and prior brentuximab vedotin exposure differed. This table comes from immunoSEQ multiplex PCR, and its TCRdb copy is limited to in-frame clones, with some not included. Here the sample spans 11,000 to 15,000 clones, more than 75% being singletons. The starting material was peripheral blood mononuclear cells (PBMCs), obtained at baseline. These receptors were collected from a human donor with classical Hodgkin lymphoma.

This clone was observed a single time. The chain employs TRBV28 and TRBJ2-7; 9 bases align to TRBD1. This CDR3 region has 14 residues. With V trimmed by 6 bases and J by 4 bases, 7 bases remained unmatched. Germline CDR1 and CDR2: MDHEN and SYDVKM. The CDR3 DNA is TGTGCCAGCAGCCGAGCGGGACAGGGTTACGAGCAGTACTTC. Its translation: CASSRAGQGYEQYF.

CDR3 loop: CASSVGGRGANVLTF. The CDR3 nucleotides read TGTGCCAGCAGCGTAGGCGGGAGGGGGGCCAACGTCCTGACTTTC. This rearrangement joins TRBV9 to TRBJ2-6; 8 bases map to TRBD2. V trimming: 0 bases; J trimming: 4 bases; junction bases outside the gene matches: 0. CDR1 is SGDLS and CDR2 is YYNGEE in the germline V gene. The CDR3 has 15 residues.

This chain joins TRBV28 and TRBJ2-2; tentatively, D is TRBD2 (7 bases). This CDR3 has 17 amino acids. The germline gives CDR1 MDHEN, CDR2 SYDVKM. V was cut by 3 bases and J by 1 base, with 15 bases left in between. In DNA, the CDR3 is TGTGCCAGCAGTTTTGGGGGGGGCAGCATGAACACCGGGGAGCTGTTTTTT. Amino acid sequence: CASSFGGGSMNTGELFF.

A single count supports this clone. The V gene is TRBV10-3, the J gene TRBJ2-5; 11 bases are shared with TRBD2. Germline CDR1 ENHRY, CDR2 SYGVKD. The CDR3 sequence is 16 residues long. V lost 6 bases to trimming and J lost 4 bases; unmatched junction nucleotides: 10. In DNA form, the CDR3 reads TGTGCCATCAGACAGAACTTAGCGGGAGGGGTAGAGACCCAGTACTTC. This encodes CAIRQNLAGGVETQYF.

This clone was seen a few times. V gene TRBV5-1 combines with J gene TRBJ1-2; D ambiguous. Looked up from germline, CDR1 is SGHRS and CDR2 is YFSETQ. This CDR3 has 13 amino acids. Deletions cut 7 bases from V and 2 bases from J, with 12 bases between. As DNA, the CDR3 is TGCGCCAGCGGCAATGACCTAAACTATGGCTACACCTTC. This gives the protein CASGNDLNYGYTF.

The chain has TRBV5-1 and TRBJ2-3; 10 bases line up with TRBD2. V lost 4 bases to trimming and J lost 2 bases; unmatched junction nucleotides: 4. The CDR3 is made up of 15 amino acids. Germline loops: CDR1 SGHRS, CDR2 YFSETQ. CDR3 DNA sequence: TGCGCCAGCAGCCCCGGGACTAGCGCCACAGATACGCAGTATTTT. Translating gives CASSPGTSATDTQYF.

V and J are TRBV7-2 and TRBJ2-1, with a possible D match to TRBD2 (5 bases). The CDR3 consists of 12 residues. V lost 5 bases, J lost 10 bases, and 12 bases lay in between. CDR1 and CDR2 (germline): SGHTA, FQGNSA. CDR3 sequence reads: CASSIQRSEQFF. In nucleotides, the CDR3 is TGTGCCAGCAGCATACAGCGGTCGGAGCAGTTCTTC.

The gene calls are TRBV5-1 and TRBJ2-7; 8 positions agree with TRBD1. The CDR3 loop spans 14 amino acids. Looked up from germline, CDR1 is SGHRS and CDR2 is YFSETQ. V lost 7 bases, J lost 2 bases, and 8 bases stayed unmatched. CDR3: CASQSGTGAYEQYF. In DNA form, the CDR3 reads TGCGCCAGCCAATCCGGGACAGGAGCCTACGAGCAGTACTTC.

The J gene is TRBJ2-7, the V gene TRBV6-1; D gene ambiguous. CDR1 is MNHNS, CDR2 SASEGT, per germline. The CDR3 is 11 residues long. Deletions cut 3 bases from V and 8 bases from J, with 8 bases between. The CDR3 protein is CASSETPQQYF. For the CDR3, the DNA is TGTGCCAGCAGTGAGACACCTCAGCAGTACTTC.

The V call is TRBV7-3, the J call TRBJ1-1; D might be TRBD1 (5 bases). CDR1 is SGHTA, CDR2 FQGTGA, per germline. The CDR3 length is 14 residues. Trimming took off 5 bases at V and 1 base at J, with 11 bases between the two ends. CDR3 nucleotide sequence: TGTGCCAGCAGCCCGGGTAGGGGGAACACTGAAGCTTTCTTT. Translated, it gives CASSPGRGNTEAFF.

The chain has TRBV5-1 and TRBJ2-7; 10 positions match TRBD2. Unmatched junction bases numbered 8, after V lost 0 bases and J lost 5 bases. This CDR3 is 16 amino acids long. Germline loops: CDR1 SGHRS, CDR2 YFSETQ. The CDR3 region is CASSLDAAGGYHEQYF. The CDR3 coding sequence is TGCGCCAGCAGCTTGGATGCAGCGGGAGGGTACCACGAGCAGTACTTC.

This chain connects TRBV5-6 to TRBJ2-4; D remains unclear. V was pared by 7 bases and J by 0 bases, with 8 bases between. CDR3 length: 13 amino acids. Germline V gene sequence: CDR1 SGHDT, CDR2 YYEEEE. CDR3 sequence: CASRRLAKNIQYF. The DNA for the CDR3 is TGTGCCAGCCGGCGTTTAGCCAAAAACATTCAGTACTTC.

The chain carries TRBV28 and TRBJ2-5, with D possibly TRBD1 on 5 matching bases. Germline V CDR1 and CDR2: MDHEN, SYDVKM. The CDR3 loop spans 14 amino acids. V was pared by 4 bases and J by 6 bases, with 15 bases between. CDR3 in amino acids: CASSSPGSIKTQYF. CDR3 DNA: TGTGCCAGCAGTTCTCCAGGGTCAATTAAGACCCAGTACTTC.

This chain uses TRBV6-1 with TRBJ2-1, with 13 bases that match TRBD2. Losses at the gene ends were 6 bases for V and 8 bases for J; bases not matched to a gene: 7. The CDR3 has 15 residues. Germline loops: CDR1 MNHNS, CDR2 SASEGT. As DNA, the CDR3 is TGTGCCAGCAGCGGTACTAGCGGGGGGGGCGATGAGCAGTTCTTC. Amino acids: CASSGTSGGGDEQFF.

This chain uses TRBV6-5 with TRBJ1-1; D unclear. This CDR3 comprises 11 residues. V was clipped by 8 bases and J by 5 bases, with 9 bases between them. The germline V gene encodes CDR1 MNHEY and CDR2 SVGAGI. CDR3 nucleotide sequence: TGTGCCAGCTCAGCGGCAACTGAAGCTTTCTTT. Encoded protein: CASSAATEAFF.

The V gene is TRBV18, the J gene TRBJ2-7, with D perhaps matching TRBD2 (6 bases). The CDR3 has 15 amino acids. V shed 0 bases and J shed 7 bases, with 16 bases lying between them. Germline loops: CDR1 KGHSH, CDR2 LQKENI. CDR3 bases: TGTGCCAGCTCACCACCGGTAGGTACAGGAGGGGAGCAGTACTTC. Protein product: CASSPPVGTGGEQYF.

This chain links TRBV7-9 with TRBJ1-1, with no clear D. CDR1 SEHNR and CDR2 FQNEAQ come from the germline V gene (reference sequence). The ends were cut back, 0 bases at V and 1 base at J, with 6 bases in the middle. The length of the CDR3 is 14 residues. The CDR3 spells CASSLAARNTEAFF. The CDR3 DNA reads as TGTGCCAGCAGCTTAGCAGCCAGGAACACTGAAGCTTTCTTT.

This clone was found once. The chain recombines TRBV6-5 with TRBJ1-1; 9 nucleotides line up with TRBD1. The junction had 9 bases not matched to a gene; V was cut back by 6 bases and J by 4 bases. Germline CDR1 and CDR2: MNHEY and SVGAGI. The CDR3 spans 15 residues. DNA for the CDR3: TGTGCCAGCAGACAAAGTTCGACAGGGGGCACTGAAGCTTTCTTT. It translates to CASRQSSTGGTEAFF.

This chain joins TRBV7-2 and TRBJ2-7; D perhaps matches TRBD1 (6 bases). Between the trimmed V and J ends, which lost 2 bases and 3 bases, there was a span of 14 bases. CDR1 and CDR2 from the germline V gene are SGHTA and FQGNSA. The CDR3 sequence is 15 residues long. The CDR3 nucleotides read TGTGCCAGCAGCTTAAGTGGCAGGGGATTCTACGAGCAGTACTTC. Protein product: CASSLSGRGFYEQYF. Filled out from reference TRBV7-2 and TRBJ2-7, the complete variable domain reads GAGVSQSPSNKVTEKGKDVELRCDPISGHTALYWYRQSLGQGLEFLIYFQGNSAPDKSGLPSDRFSAERTGGSVSTLTIQRTQQEDSAVYLCASSLSGRGFYEQYFGPGTRLTVT.

This chain joins TRBV10-2 and TRBJ1-5; D might be TRBD1 (6 bases). CDR1 and CDR2 (germline): WSHSY, SAAADI. V was shortened by 8 bases and J by 6 bases, with 11 bases between the two germline ends. The CDR3 has 12 residues. In DNA, the CDR3 is TGCGCCAGCGCCTTAGGGGGTCAGCCCCAGCATTTT. It encodes CASALGGQPQHF.

This chain connects TRBV10-2 to TRBJ1-3; unclear D gene. This CDR3 comprises 14 residues. Germline V gene data show CDR1 as WSHSY and CDR2 as SAAADI. V was trimmed by 3 bases and J by 3 bases, leaving 9 bases between them. The CDR3 DNA reads as TGCGCCAGCAGTGATTCAGGTGGTGGAAACACCATATATTTT. Amino acid sequence: CASSDSGGGNTIYF.

V usage is TRBV5-1 and J usage is TRBJ2-7, with 15 bases lining up with TRBD2. The CDR3 is made up of 19 amino acids. J was trimmed by 3 bases and V by 2 bases; bases with no gene match: 12. Germline V gene sequence: CDR1 SGHRS, CDR2 YFSETQ. In nucleotides, the CDR3 is TGCGCCAGCAGCTTTGGGTTGGGACTAGCGGGAGGCAGGGACTACGAGCAGTACTTC. It encodes CASSFGLGLAGGRDYEQYF. Filled out from reference TRBV5-1 and TRBJ2-7, the complete variable domain reads KAGVTQTPRYLIKTRGQQVTLSCSPISGHRSVSWYQQTPGQGLQFLFEYFSETQRNKGNFPGRFSGRQFSNSRSEMNVSTLELGDSALYLCASSFGLGLAGGRDYEQYFGPGTRLTVT.

This clone has just a few counts. CDR3 bases: TGTGCCAGCACTCCCGGGAGGGGACTGTTTTTT. This translates into CASTPGRGLFF. The chain recombines TRBV2 with TRBJ1-4, with TRBD1 as a possible D gene (5 bases). V was trimmed by 7 bases and J by 13 bases, leaving 13 bases between them. This CDR3 region has 11 residues. Germline CDR1 reads SNHLY; CDR2 reads FYNNEI.

This chain uses TRBV7-2 with TRBJ2-5; D is ambiguous. Germline CDR1 reads SGHTA; CDR2 reads FQGNSA. CDR3 length: 15 residues. Trimming stripped 2 bases from V and 4 bases from J, with 14 bases between. The CDR3: CASSLRWGRIETQYF. The DNA of the CDR3 is TGTGCCAGCAGCTTAAGATGGGGTAGGATAGAGACCCAGTACTTC.

CDR3 in amino acids: CASSIGGEGYDETQYF. CDR3 DNA sequence: TGTGCCAGTAGTATCGGGGGGGAGGGCTATGACGAGACCCAGTACTTC. J is TRBJ2-5 and V is TRBV19; 8 nucleotides line up with TRBD2. V lost 3 bases to trimming and J lost 5 bases; unmatched junction nucleotides: 11. Germline V gene lookup returns CDR1 LNHDA and CDR2 SQIVND (reference sequence). The CDR3 spans 16 residues.

The CDR3 spells CASSRYDEQYF. CDR3 bases: TGTGCCAGCAGCCGTTACGACGAGCAGTACTTC. The chain combines TRBV7-8 with TRBJ2-7; no definite D call. Germline V lookup: CDR1 SGHVS, CDR2 FQNEAQ. The germline V and J ends were trimmed by 5 bases and 5 bases, with 7 bases remaining between them. CDR3 size: 11 residues.

This chain links TRBV12-5 with TRBJ2-5; 10 nucleotides agree with TRBD1. The germline V gene encodes CDR1 LGHNT and CDR2 FRNRAP. V lost 7 bases, J lost 3 bases, and 8 bases stayed unmatched. The CDR3 loop spans 15 amino acids. The CDR3 is CASVEWGTGEETQYF. CDR3 in DNA: TGTGCTAGTGTCGAATGGGGGACAGGGGAAGAGACCCAGTACTTC.

This clone was counted only a few times. This chain uses TRBV2 with TRBJ2-5; TRBD1 agrees at 8 bases. V lost 3 bases and J lost 5; bases outside the gene matches: 5. The V gene's germline CDR1 is SNHLY and CDR2 FYNNEI. The CDR3 consists of 14 residues. CDR3 coding DNA: TGTGCCAGCAGTGATCCGGACAGGGAGGAGACCCAGTACTTC. As protein: CASSDPDREETQYF.